This T cell receptor beta chain was observed in a study of blood T cell repertoires in COVID-19. TCRdb's copy holds only in-frame clones and misses some; the assay was immunoSEQ multiplex PCR. The data show 130,000 to 150,000 clones, 80% to 90% seen once. V was clipped by 4 bases and J by 3 bases; unmatched bases: 5. The CDR3 spans 16 residues. Looked up from germline, CDR1 is SGHTA and CDR2 is FQGTGA. The chain carries TRBV7-3 and TRBJ2-3, with 12 bases matching TRBD2. The receptor's source is a woman aged 60 to 75 with COVID-19, enrolled during active disease. Material: peripheral blood. The CDR3 sequence: CASSSNGLAGTDTQYF. CDR3 DNA sequence: TGTGCCAGCAGCTCCAACGGACTAGCGGGGACAGATACGCAGTATTTT.